This T cell receptor (beta chain) was captured by sequencing in a study of OX40 agonist ivuxolimab in advanced cancers. Study-wide context: Prior anti-PD-1, anti-PD-L1 or anti-CTLA-4 therapy did not bar entry, and about 40% had some.

General observations from the study: There were, on average, more expanded clones in CD8+ T cells than in CD4+. With doses of 0.1-3.0 mg/kg, partial responders showed among the lowest clonal expansion.

As to this clone: Its matching antigen is unknown.

Using immunoSEQ multiplex PCR, the repertoire was profiled, and TCRdb retains in-frame clones only, with some absent. The sample includes more than 95,000 clones, about 90% of them seen just once. The sequence was collected from an adult with an advanced solid tumor such as melanoma, head and neck, liver or kidney cancer. The input for sequencing was CD4+ or CD8+ T cells sorted from blood, taken in a trial of the OX40 agonist ivuxolimab.

The CDR3 loop reads CASSQVGSYGYTF. DNA of the CDR3: TGTGCCAGCAGCCAAGTTGGGAGCTATGGCTACACCTTC. The J gene is TRBJ1-2, the V gene TRBV14; D not certain. The CDR3 has 13 amino acids. CDR1 and CDR2 (germline): SGHDN, FVKESK. Deletions cut 1 base from V and 4 bases from J, with 7 bases between.